The rows below give T cell receptor beta chains drawn from one sample of a study of CD8+CD57+ T cells in acquired aplastic anemia. TCRdb redid the calling of the reads with MiXCR, one entry per CDR3 protein. Here the sample spans under 200,000 distinct CDR3 sequences, roughly 63% being singletons. The sequenced sample was sorted CD4+, CD8+, or CD8+CD57+ T cells (not recorded which) from PBMCs. These receptor sequences come from a human donor in good health. CDR3s include the opening cysteine and the closing phenylalanine or tryptophan. Fields, in order: D gene, clone size, J gene, V gene, CDR3 DNA, CDR3 protein. D genes are given only for firm matches. Not all rows give a size; the values are once, few, many and, for expanded clones, a class.

TRBD1,NA,TRBJ2-1,TRBV20-1,TGCAGTGCTAGAGAGGACAGGGGGCCCAGCTCCTACAATGAGCAGTTCTTC,CSAREDRGPSSYNEQFF
TRBD2,NA,TRBJ2-1,TRBV9,TGTGCCAGCAGCGTAGGCCTAGCGGGACCCAACTACAATGAGCAGTTCTTC,CASSVGLAGPNYNEQFF
NA,NA,TRBJ1-3,TRBV2,TGTGCCAGCAAATCCAGGGTTACTGGAAACACCATATATTTT,CASKSRVTGNTIYF
NA,once,TRBJ2-5,TRBV9,TGTGCCAGCAGCGTATATGGGGGCCTGGAGACCCAGTACTTC,CASSVYGGLETQYF
NA,NA,TRBJ2-7,TRBV9,TGTGCCAGCAGCGTAGCCGACGGCTACGAGCAGTACTTC,CASSVADGYEQYF
TRBD1,NA,TRBJ1-1,TRBV9,TGTGCCAGCAGCGCAGGGACAGGGAGAACTGAAGCTTTCTTT,CASSAGTGRTEAFF
TRBD2,once,TRBJ2-1,TRBV2,TGTGCCAGCAGGGAGCTAGCGGACCTGTACAATGAGCAGTTCTTC,CASRELADLYNEQFF
TRBD1,once,TRBJ1-5,TRBV15,TGTGCCACCAGCAGATCTCGACAGGGGGGTAGCAATCAGCCCCAGCATTTT,CATSRSRQGGSNQPQHF
NA,NA,TRBJ1-2,TRBV20-1,TGCAGTGCTACGCCCGGGGGATCTAACTATGGCTACACCTTC,CSATPGGSNYGYTF
NA,NA,TRBJ1-6,TRBV2,TGTGCCAGCGCATCAGGTGGGGCAACCAATAATTCACCCCTCCACTTT,CASASGGATNNSPLHF
TRBD2,NA,TRBJ2-7,TRBV7-9,TGTGCCAGCAGCTTAGTCAACGGACTAGCAGGTAACGAGCAGTACTTC,CASSLVNGLAGNEQYF
TRBD2,once,TRBJ2-2,TRBV29-1,TGCAGCGTTGAAGGTAGCGGGGGCGGCACCGGGGAGCTGTTTTTT,CSVEGSGGGTGELFF
NA,NA,TRBJ1-2,TRBV28,TGTGCCAGCAGTCAGTCCTGGAATTCTAACTATGGCTACACCTTC,CASSQSWNSNYGYTF
NA,NA,TRBJ1-6,TRBV5-1,TGCGCCAGCAGCTTCCAGGGGAGTTCGCCCCTCCACTTT,CASSFQGSSPLHF
NA,many,TRBJ1-4,TRBV6-2/TRBV6-3,TGTGCCAGCAGTGACCTGGACGGGAGAGGCGAAAAACTGTTTTTT,CASSDLDGRGEKLFF
TRBD1,NA,TRBJ2-7,TRBV25-1,TGTGCCAGCAGTGACAGTACAGGGGGCGGCTACGAGCAGTACTTC,CASSDSTGGGYEQYF
TRBD1,NA,TRBJ2-5,TRBV7-3,TGTGCCAGCACCCCTCGGGACAGGGGGGGCCAAGAGACCCAGTACTTC,CASTPRDRGGQETQYF
TRBD1,NA,TRBJ2-1,TRBV5-1,TGCGCCAGCAGCGTAACGACAGGGAATAGTTGGAATGAGCAGTTCTTC,CASSVTTGNSWNEQFF
NA,few,TRBJ2-5,TRBV24-1,TGTGCCCCCCCGGAAGAGACCCAGTACTTC,CAPPEETQYF
TRBD2,many,TRBJ2-5,TRBV5-1,TGCGCCAGCAGCTTGCGGGGGGAGGAGACCCAGTACTTC,CASSLRGEETQYF
NA,many,TRBJ2-2,TRBV24-1,TGTGCCACCAGTGATCCGCTGAACACCGGGGAGCTGTTTTTT,CATSDPLNTGELFF
NA,few,TRBJ2-7,TRBV5-8,TGTGCCAGCAGCTTGGTCGGGTCTGAGAACGAGCAGTACTTC,CASSLVGSENEQYF
NA,NA,TRBJ1-6,TRBV10-3,TGTGCCATCTCAAGCTCCTATAATTCACCCCTCCACTTT,CAISSSYNSPLHF
NA,NA,TRBJ1-1,TRBV19,TGTGCCAGTAGTATAGGGGAGGACCCTGGAGCTTTCTTT,CASSIGEDPGAFF
NA,NA,TRBJ2-7,TRBV7-9,TGTGCCAGCACGTCTGACAGCTACGAGCAGTACTTC,CASTSDSYEQYF
NA,NA,TRBJ2-1,TRBV7-9,TGTGCCAGCAGCTTAGAGGAGGGACCTTACAATGAGCAGTTCTTC,CASSLEEGPYNEQFF
NA,NA,TRBJ2-1,TRBV25-1,TGTGCCAGCTCCAGGACGGCCTCCTACAATGAGCAGTTCTTC,CASSRTASYNEQFF
NA,many,TRBJ2-5,TRBV7-9,TGTGCCAGCACCATAGATGGGGGGCGCGGGCAAGAGACCCAGTACTTC,CASTIDGGRGQETQYF
NA,NA,TRBJ1-4,TRBV6-4,TGTGCCAGCAAGGGGACTGTAAATGAAAAACTGTTTTTT,CASKGTVNEKLFF
NA,NA,TRBJ2-5,TRBV20-1,TGCAGTGTCGGTCGGTCGGAGACCCAGTACTTC,CSVGRSETQYF
NA,NA,TRBJ1-2,TRBV27,TGTGCCAGCGGACCCTACGGGAGGGGGTATGGCTACACCTTC,CASGPYGRGYGYTF
NA,NA,TRBJ2-7,TRBV2,TGTGCCAGCAGTGAAGCGAGGACTCGAATCTCCTACGAGCAGTACTTC,CASSEARTRISYEQYF
TRBD1,NA,TRBJ1-1,TRBV7-6,TGTGCCAGCAGCATAGACAGGGGCACTGAAGCTTTCTTT,CASSIDRGTEAFF
NA,NA,TRBJ1-6,TRBV7-2,TGTGCCAGCAGCCCCTGGACAGACAATTCACCCCTCCACTTT,CASSPWTDNSPLHF
NA,many,TRBJ2-7,TRBV25-1,TGTGCCAGCAGTGAAGGTCAGGGAGCCTACGAGCAGTACTTC,CASSEGQGAYEQYF
NA,once,TRBJ2-1,TRBV19,TGTGCCAGTAGTATGTGGAATGAGCAGTTCTTC,CASSMWNEQFF
TRBD1,many,TRBJ2-5,TRBV4-1,TGCGCCAGCAGCCATACAGGGGGCCTGGAGACCCAGTACTTC,CASSHTGGLETQYF
NA,NA,TRBJ2-5,TRBV7-6,TGTGCCAGCAGCCCCGGGGTGGGAGAGACCCAGTACTTC,CASSPGVGETQYF
TRBD2,NA,TRBJ2-7,TRBV10-2,TGCGCCAGCTCTCCGGGACTAGCGGGAGGGGAGTTAAGCTTC,CASSPGLAGGELSF
TRBD1,many,TRBJ1-2,TRBV5-8,TGTGCCAGCAGCTTGGCAGGGGGGGGCTACACCTTC,CASSLAGGGYTF